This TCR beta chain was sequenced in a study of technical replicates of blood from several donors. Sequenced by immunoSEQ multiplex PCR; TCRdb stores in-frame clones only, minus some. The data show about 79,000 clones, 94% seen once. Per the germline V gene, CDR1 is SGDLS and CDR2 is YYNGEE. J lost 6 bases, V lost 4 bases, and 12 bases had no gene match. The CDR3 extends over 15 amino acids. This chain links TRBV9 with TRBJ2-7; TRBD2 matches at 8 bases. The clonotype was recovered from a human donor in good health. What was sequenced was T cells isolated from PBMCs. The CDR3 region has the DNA TGTGCCAGCAGCCCGAAATCGGGGGGGCGGGTCGAGCAGTACTTC. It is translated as CASSPKSGGRVEQYF.